The present TCR beta chain was sequenced within a study of cytomegalovirus exposure and HLA in healthy donors (dated by TCRdb to the late 2010s). Describing the broader study: An earlier analysis of some 600 of the donors reported approximately 300 Gb of sequence data and 95 million to 120 million unique TCR beta sequences obtained from some 200 million T cells. An early release that covered about 600 HLA-typed donors contained around 300 gigabases of sequencing data and 70 million to 100 million unique TCR sequences. Of the roughly 400 genotyped donors, 65% to 90% fell in the genetic ancestry cluster associated with self-reported Caucasian donors. The study was designed to test whether signatures of past pathogen exposure could be identified by cataloging public T cell receptors. The study used immunosequencing to profile the T cell repertoires of some 600 subjects and linked those repertoires to cytomegalovirus serostatus. A separate validation cohort of roughly 130 different subjects was used in addition to the roughly 720-subject first cohort. The study combined high-throughput TCR immunosequencing, statistical association of individual TCRs with disease status, and machine learning to predict cytomegalovirus infection status. To study patterns of TCR occurrence, a later analysis re-analyzed previously published TCR beta repertoires from more than 550 donors and added high-resolution HLA genotyping. Rather than using new phenotypic data, the later analysis identified candidate immune exposures from TCR beta sequences and from how often those sequences occurred across donors. To decide whether each TCR beta V gene segment behaved as functional or pseudogenic, an earlier analysis of some 600 of the donors relied on high-throughput TCR beta sequencing. Donor age, sex, ethnicity and CMV serostatus were compiled alongside the repertoire data. Genome-wide SNP genotypes for about three fifths of the 666 donors were used in a later genetic analysis, which treated that subset as a discovery cohort. All discovery cohort repertoires had been generated using a single sequencing platform. Both class I and class II loci were covered by HLA typing, at four-digit resolution. Typing coverage differed by locus: A, B, C, DRB1 and DQB1 were typed in roughly 620-630 donors, DQA1 in 522, DPA1 in some 610, and DPB1 in approximately 450. About 5 DR-DQ haplotypes were handled as single units for association and clustering, since linkage in the cohort was strong. Across approximately 400 genotyped donors of the cohort, an average of about 240,000 unique TCR beta nucleotide sequences per donor were sequenced, and approximately 17% of those sequences were non-productive.

Library preparation was by the immunoSEQ multiplex PCR assay. A mixture of 60 forward primers for TCR Vbeta segments and 13 reverse primers for TCR Jbeta segments was used in the multiplex PCR. The CDR3 region of rearranged TCR beta genes was amplified from genomic DNA with a multiplex PCR assay. The amplified TCR beta libraries were sequenced on the Illumina HiSeq System as 87-base-pair reads. For the original study's pipeline: A later analysis tallied 80 million to 95 million unique TCR beta chains across the 700 or so repertoires, and some 10 million of those chains were shared by two or more donors. To remove PCR and sequencing errors, raw reads were error-corrected and collapsed into unique sequences using a nearest-neighbor algorithm that merged closely related sequences. Alignment of CDR3 sequences to IMGT reference sequences was used to assign V, D and J gene segments. For a sequence to be retained, a match of at least six nucleotides was required to both a V gene segment and a J gene segment. A rearrangement counted as productive if the CDR3 had no stop codons and remained in frame with V and J, and every other rearrangement counted as non-productive. Following IMGT convention, CDR3 was defined as the stretch from the second conserved V-encoded cysteine up to the conserved J-encoded phenylalanine. In an earlier analysis of just under 600 of the donors, sequences lacking an unambiguous match to a single V gene segment were excluded. An earlier analysis of several hundred of the donors called V segments functional above 56.7% productive rearrangements and segregating when the between-donor standard deviation exceeded 5%. A statistical classification framework was built for diagnosing cytomegalovirus status from the catalog of TCR beta chain sequences. V and J gene assignment, in a later analysis, came from comparing TCR nucleotide sequences with IMGT/GENE-DB human TR gene sequences. The TCRdist pipeline was used in a later analysis to assign CDR3 sequences and most-parsimonious VDJ recombination scenarios. In a later analysis, every TCR beta chain was defined by the combination of its CDR3 amino acid sequence and its V-gene family, and reads without a unique V-gene family were dropped. As a way to deal with suspected cross-contamination and a sequencing artifact, a later analysis dropped hundreds of nucleotide sequences that were highly shared and had low generation probability. In a later analysis, a clonal expansion index for each public chain was calculated from normalized within-repertoire ranks of inferred template counts. A later analysis computed generation probabilities with a VDJ recombination model fitted to out-of-frame rearrangements, and checked the results against IGoR. In a later analysis, hypergeometric tests were used to score TCR-TCR, TCR-HLA and TCR-CMV co-occurrence, with a repertoire-size bias correction applied to TCR pairs. False discovery rates were estimated in a later analysis by permuting HLA or CMV assignments 20 times. In a later analysis, co-occurring TCRs were grouped using DBSCAN, with TCRdist sequence similarity added in when clustering inside HLA-allele-positive subsets. Repertoires with fewer than 30,000 or more than 120,000 public chains were left out of co-occurrence clustering, as were four to six repertoires with anomalous nucleotide sharing. Imported from immuneACCESS, the table was reduced by TCRdb to in-frame sequences with V and J called. These copies leave out some clones; in studies compared against another copy, an unresolved V gene accounts for under half, and the cause of the remainder is not known. V, J and clone size were drawn from that table, and D and trimming were deduced from the DNA. The sample contains fewer than 150,000 clones, 70% of them found a single time. The ten biggest clones cover approximately 1.8% of the sample.

The investigation overall reported the following: Fewer than 20 rarely observed V segments, including chromosome 9 orphons, were excluded from the earlier analysis of some 590 of the donors because counts were too low. The classifier was reported to diagnose cytomegalovirus status with high specificity and sensitivity in both the original cohort and the validation cohort. Roughly uniform sequencing depth across donors was assumed in presence/absence analyses, although this assumption may not hold. A later genetic analysis reported fewer N-insertions in productive TCRs among donors in an Asian-associated ancestry cluster than the approximately 700-donor mean. A later genetic analysis associated a missense DCLRE1C variant with V-gene and J-gene trimming of TCR beta chains, and an independent cohort replicated the association. In vitro tests confirmed that a few of the cytomegalovirus-associated TCR beta chains recognize cytomegalovirus antigens. In a later analysis, the rate of TCR association differed among HLA loci, with DRB1 alleles having the most associated TCRs and HLA-C alleles having the fewest. A later analysis reported that several top co-occurrence clusters appeared linked to parvovirus B19, influenza, CMV and Epstein-Barr virus. Most TCR sequences were observed very rarely across donors, whereas some public TCRs were present in many individuals. In the study, around 150 TCR beta chains were listed as associated with cytomegalovirus. A later analysis found that HLA-associated TCR beta chains were more clonally expanded and had lower generation probabilities than equally common non-associated chains. According to the authors, the approach could potentially be generalized to other disease states and immunological phenotypes. An earlier analysis of 587 of the donors showed that most TCR beta V segments appeared in productive rearrangements either about 87% or about 30% of the time, which broadly matched IMGT annotations. When HLA alleles, especially DR and DQ, strongly co-occurred, attributing TCR associations to individual alleles was difficult. Linkage disequilibrium might explain the correlated functional status among segregating V segments, but an unknown experimental factor could not be ruled out. A group of highly shared sequence variants was considered likely to be a technical artifact of the sequencing pipeline. According to a later analysis, most CMV-associated TCR beta chains appeared to be HLA-restricted, and the HLA associations seemed to be driven largely by CMV exposure. This cohort had only TCR beta chains sequenced, and the lack of alpha or paired-chain data limited which features could be detected. For the cohort, immune exposure information was limited to CMV serostatus. Some IMGT-functional V segments, including TRBV6-2 and TRBV6-3, could not be distinguished by the 87-base-pair reads and were therefore excluded. HLA typing was unavailable for some donors at each locus, so association tests used only the typed subset. At a false discovery rate of 0.05, a later analysis linked some 17,000 TCR beta sequences to specific HLA alleles. A further reported finding was that TCR beta sequences accurately predicted the HLA-A and HLA-B alleles for most subjects in the first cohort.

On this clone itself: The antigen it recognizes is unknown. No base quality information exists; no much larger clone differs at one position.

In total, 600 or so healthy bone marrow donors made up the cohort. At the time of sampling, all cohort members were nominally healthy, though unrecorded immune exposures were likely present. The donor was CMV seronegative and was included in the group of a few hundred seronegative cohort members. Every donor gave a peripheral blood sample, and the peripheral blood mononuclear cells from that sample were used for TCR beta sequencing. Genomic DNA extraction from the blood cell samples was performed with the Qiagen DNeasy Blood Extraction Kit. V has 4 bases trimmed and J has 3 bases trimmed; junction bases matching no gene number 6. The germline V gene provides CDR1 KGHSH and CDR2 LQKENI. Spanning cysteine to valine, the CDR3 consists of 14 amino acids. Only the CDR3 DNA stays, 42 bases, in frame from base 1.

The source is a woman in her 30s in good health and CMV-seronegative. What was sequenced was PBMCs. The chain employs TRBV18 and TRBJ2-7; a stretch of 7 junction bases matches TRBD1. At the DNA level, the sequence is TGTGCCAGCTCACAAGCACGGACAGGCTACGAGCAGTACGTC. The translation is CASSQARTGYEQYV.